This TCR beta chain was retrieved from a study of shared clonotypes between healthy human individuals. Profiled with immunoSEQ multiplex PCR; TCRdb holds only in-frame clones, not every one. Among roughly 2.1 million clones listed, about 93% were seen once. Concerning this clone: Other DNA sequences in this sample translate to the same CDR3.

V shed 5 bases and J 2 bases; nucleotides not matched to a gene: 7. The CDR3 is 15 residues long. The germline V gene encodes CDR1 SGHTA and CDR2 FQGTGA. CD45RO negativity and positive selection for CCR7 defined naive CD8 cells, a population that excluded terminally differentiated effector memory CD45RA+ cells. The material sequenced was naive CD8+ T cells from PBMCs. The sequence came from a man younger than 35 in good health. Some clones in this sample may be carry-over from other donors' samples. The chain recombines TRBV7-3 with TRBJ2-7, with 9 bases aligning to TRBD1. CDR3 coding DNA: TGTGCCAGCAGCCTGGGGACAGGGCCCACCTACGAGCAGTACTTC. Its protein product is CASSLGTGPTYEQYF.